This entry is about one T cell receptor beta chain. Its antigen specificity is not known. No much larger clone is present one base from it, and per-base qualities are unavailable. This specimen's time point label, per the study, means: cells obtained before transplantation from donor or recipient. CD3+CD4+ and CD3+CD8+ populations were FACS-sorted from unstimulated pre-transplant donor and recipient cells taken from spleen or lymph nodes. The data are from a study of graft-versus-host responses after intestinal transplantation listed by TCRdb under 2021. In terms of the full investigation: The transplants that recipients received were multivisceral, liver-intestinal, or isolated intestinal. Every recipient was given anti-thymocyte globulin induction, then maintenance tacrolimus and steroids for 3 to 4 years. Instead of going to the commercial service, samples from three later patients were sequenced in-house on an Illumina MiSeq and processed with MiXCR. A peak of at least 4% donor T cells among recipient peripheral blood mononuclear cells was the definition used for donor T cell macrochimerism. After intestinal transplantation, graft-versus-host and host-versus-graft alloreactive T cell clones were followed in the graft, circulation and bone marrow using bulk TCR-beta CDR3 sequencing. The cohort enrolled 20 to 30 intestinal transplant recipients including one retransplant, and a few patients lacking pretransplant specimens were excluded. Alloreactive clones were identified by sequencing pre-transplant mixed lymphocyte reaction products and comparing them with unstimulated pre-transplant donor and recipient T cells.

Paper-wide results and their limitations: The conclusions were limited by the relatively low number and heterogeneity of the intestinal transplant patients. Early after transplant, peak levels of circulating GvH clones were associated with declines in HvG clones. High GvH to HvG T cell clonal ratios were observed in the allografts of patients with donor T cell macrochimerism. GvH clones were found in recipient bone marrow, and some of the GvH clones appeared earlier in ileal mucosa or blood, which is consistent with an intestinal mucosal origin.

The CDR3, cysteine through phenylalanine, is 15 amino acids long. The DNA shown is the 45-base CDR3, in frame from base 1. The junction shows trimming of 8 bases on V and 5 bases on J, plus 21 bases between the germline ends. Reading the germline V gene (reference sequence) gives CDR1 LNHNV and CDR2 YYDKDF. Libraries came from the immunoSEQ multiplex PCR assay. For most patients, genomic DNA was isolated with the Qiagen DNeasy Blood and Tissue Kit and shipped frozen to Adaptive Biotechnologies for TCR sequencing. For most patients, high-throughput TCR-beta CDR3 sequencing of genomic DNA was performed by Adaptive Biotechnologies. As for how the authors treated the data: Adaptive's ImmunoSEQ software was the source of the TCR sequencing data for 18 patients, while a few other patients were processed with MiXCR and VDJtools. To correct CD4 versus CD8 sorting errors, sequences present in both subsets at a frequency ratio below 5:1 were removed. Because the origin of CDR3 nucleotide sequences shared between donor and recipient could not be assigned, those sequences were removed. At least 2-fold expansion over unstimulated cells and a minimum CFSE-low frequency of 0.002% (template counts) or 0.001% (read counts) were required for clones to be classified as alloreactive. Clones detected in sequenced pre-transplant spleen, lymph node, or MLR CFSE-low populations of the donor or recipient were defined as mappable. Cumulative frequency of alloreactive clones was calculated as a percentage of all sequences weighted by copy number. Not all clones reach the TCRdb copy of this immuneACCESS table, which keeps in-frame sequences only. Checked studies attribute under half of the gap to unresolved V genes and leave the rest unexplained. D and trimming come from the DNA, and the V and J calls and clone size come from that table. This sample comprises more than 40,000 clones, 85% to 95% of them detected only once. The ten most abundant clones make up under 0.3% of the sample.

The sample was unstimulated CD8+ T cells sorted from spleen or lymph node cells, taken before transplant. This receptor chain uses TRBV15 and TRBJ2-5, and perhaps TRBD1 as D gene, on 6 matching bases. The receptor's source is a human donor who was the organ donor for an intestinal transplant. Read as DNA, the sequence is TGTGCCACCGAGAGACAGGACAAAATTCAGGAGACCCAGTACTTC. Its protein reads: CATERQDKIQETQYF.